What follows are 19 T cell receptor beta chains derived from one specimen sequenced in a study of blood T cells in healthy people across ages. Using a J-beta primer mix together with a sample-barcoded 5' primer, a second PCR was run for about 6 to 11 cycles. TCRdb called the 5' RACE reads again in MiXCR, with one record for every CDR3 protein. The sample consists of approximately 800,000 distinct CDR3 sequences, 58% of them appearing once. Sequencing used blood. The receptors were sampled from a man aged 25-40 years in good health.

In this sample, this clonotype turned up a few times. V is TRBV5-1 and J is TRBJ2-6; D call uncertain. The CDR3 runs 17 residues. V dropped 1 base and J dropped 1 base, with 12 bases sitting between them. Germline CDR1 SGHRS, CDR2 YFSETQ. CDR3 protein: CASSLLPPSSGANVLTF. As DNA, the CDR3 is TGCGCCAGCAGCTTGCTACCACCCTCGTCTGGGGCCAACGTCCTGACTTTC.

The chain uses TRBV29-1 and TRBJ2-3; D is unclear. Germline CDR1 reads SQVTM; CDR2 reads ANQGSEA. The CDR3 extends over 13 amino acids. V gave up 2 bases and J gave up 6 bases, with 12 bases separating them. The chain's CDR3 is CSVERFQADTQYF. DNA for the CDR3: TGCAGCGTTGAACGGTTCCAGGCCGATACGCAGTATTTT.

CDR3 nucleotides: TGTGCCAGCAGCTCACAGTCGGGGGTTTCCTACGAGCAGTACTTC. This gives the protein CASSSQSGVSYEQYF. The rearrangement links TRBV7-2 to TRBJ2-7; TRBD2 is a possible D gene (6 bases). This CDR3 region has 15 residues. Germline assignment: CDR1 SGHTA and CDR2 FQGNSA. The ends were cut back, 4 bases at V and 1 base at J, with 14 bases in the middle.

The gene calls are TRBV6-2 or TRBV6-3 and TRBJ1-1; D is perhaps TRBD1 (5 bases). The length of the CDR3 is 15 residues. Germline CDR1 reads MNHEY; CDR2 reads SVGEGT. The germline V and J ends were trimmed by 2 bases and 6 bases, with 16 bases remaining between them. The CDR3 sequence: CASSYPLGGVAEAFF. The CDR3 region has the DNA TGTGCCAGCAGTTACCCGCTCGGGGGGGTCGCTGAAGCTTTCTTT.

The CDR3 bases are TGTGCCAGCAGTTCTGGAAGAAGGGAGCAGTTCTTC. This sequence encodes CASSSGRREQFF. J is TRBJ2-1 and V is TRBV12-3 or TRBV12-4; D ambiguous. CDR3 size: 12 residues. With 4 bases removed from V and 10 bases from J, the gap between germline ends came to 11 bases.

This clonotype showed up just a few times. The chain links TRBV6-2 or TRBV6-3 to TRBJ2-1, with D maybe TRBD2 (6 bases). This CDR3 has 12 residues. V lost 8 bases and J 9 bases, leaving 14 bases between the germline ends. Germline assignment: CDR1 MNHEY and CDR2 SVGEGT. CDR3 DNA sequence: TGTGCCAGCCGTCCTAGTAGCGGTGAGCAGTTCTTC. It specifies CASRPSSGEQFF.

The rearrangement links TRBV5-4 to TRBJ2-2; D is undetermined. The V end was cut by 3 bases, the J end by 5 bases, with 11 bases between. Germline V gene sequence: CDR1 SGHNT, CDR2 YYREEE (reference sequence). There are 14 residues in the CDR3. The CDR3: CASSSGPETGELFF. CDR3 sequence (DNA): TGTGCCAGCAGCTCGGGCCCGGAGACCGGGGAGCTGTTTTTT.

This clonotype has a handful of counts. The rearrangement uses TRBV29-1 and TRBJ2-4; D may be TRBD1 (6 bases). This CDR3 has 12 amino acids. The germline CDR1 and CDR2 sequences are SQVTM and ANQGSEA. The germline V and J ends were trimmed by 7 bases and 15 bases, with 22 bases remaining between them. The CDR3 nucleotides are TGCAGCGCTTTGACAGGAAGGGGCTTTCGGTACTTC. As protein: CSALTGRGFRYF.

The chain is built from TRBV2 and TRBJ1-2, with a weak D call TRBD1 (5 bases). CDR3 length: 13 amino acids. Trimming pared 5 bases from V and 2 bases from J, leaving 9 bases between. In germline, CDR1 is SNHLY, CDR2 FYNNEI. This CDR3 is CASSWGGNYGYTF. CDR3 bases: TGTGCCAGCAGTTGGGGGGGAAACTATGGCTACACCTTC.

This rearrangement joins TRBV25-1 to TRBJ2-7, with a weak D call TRBD2 (6 bases). CDR1 MGHDK and CDR2 SYGVNS come from the germline V gene. The CDR3 extends over 14 amino acids. V dropped 11 bases and J dropped 6 bases, with 23 bases sitting between them. The CDR3 DNA sequence: TGTGCCTCAGGGCGGGGTGGATCGGCTAGCGAGCAGTACTTC. Its translation is CASGRGGSASEQYF.

Regarding this clonotype: At one end, the junction sequence differs from germline, possibly due to a read error. V gene TRBV7-7 combines with J gene TRBJ2-1; 7 nucleotides align to TRBD2. This CDR3 comprises 18 residues. Germline lookup yields CDR1 SSHAT and CDR2 FNYEAQ (reference sequence). CDR3 protein: CASSLEVRSGLGEGEQFF. DNA of the CDR3: TGTGCTAGCAGCTTAGAGGTTCGAAGTGGGCTGGGGGAGGGTGAGCAGTTCTTC.

This clonotype was picked up one time. This chain links TRBV20-1 with TRBJ1-5; 8 bases match TRBD1. The CDR3 runs to 15 residues. The V gene's germline CDR1 is DFQATT and CDR2 SNEGSKA (reference sequence). V lost 1 base and J lost 4; bases outside the gene matches: 6. Here the CDR3 reads CSARAGGTGNQPQHF. In DNA form, the CDR3 reads TGCAGTGCTAGAGCCGGCGGGACAGGAAATCAGCCCCAGCATTTT.

The chain joins TRBV29-1 to TRBJ2-1; a possible D gene is TRBD2 (6 bases). This CDR3 has 13 residues. CDR1 and CDR2 from the germline V gene are SQVTM and ANQGSEA. The V end lost 6 bases, the J end lost 2 bases, and 11 bases lay between the germline ends. The CDR3 loop reads CSVGSAAYNEQFF. DNA of the CDR3: TGCAGCGTCGGGAGTGCCGCCTACAATGAGCAGTTCTTC.

The CDR3 sequence is CSAAEQETQYF. The CDR3 nucleotides are TGCAGTGCTGCAGAACAAGAGACCCAGTACTTC. The genes are TRBV20-1 and TRBJ2-5, with D hard to call. Germline CDR1 is DFQATT and CDR2 is SNEGSKA (reference sequence). V was trimmed by 5 bases and J by 2 bases, leaving 6 bases between them. The length of the CDR3 is 11 residues.

The J gene is TRBJ2-4, the V gene TRBV5-6; TRBD1 is a possible D gene (6 bases). CDR3 size: 13 residues. Germline lookup yields CDR1 SGHDT and CDR2 YYEEEE. V gave up 0 bases and J gave up 9 bases, with 10 bases separating them. CDR3 nucleotide sequence: TGTGCCAGCAGCTTGGTGGACAGAGGCATTCAGTACTTC. It specifies CASSLVDRGIQYF. The entire variable domain, with the rest obtained from reference TRBV5-6 and TRBJ2-4, is as follows: DAGVTQSPTHLIKTRGQQVTLRCSPKSGHDTVSWYQQALGQGPQFIFQYYEEEERQRGNFPDRFSGHQFPNYSSELNVNALLLGDSALYLCASSLVDRGIQYFGAGTRLSVL.

This sequence joins TRBV20-1 and TRBJ1-1; a weak D match, TRBD1 (5 bases). Between the trimmed V and J ends, which lost 4 bases and 5 bases, there was a span of 11 bases. CDR3 size: 12 residues. From germline, CDR1 is DFQATT and CDR2 SNEGSKA (reference sequence). The DNA of the CDR3 is TGCAGTGCTACAATTCGGGGGACTGAAGCTTTCTTT. Translated: CSATIRGTEAFF.

The chain combines TRBV29-1 with TRBJ2-4; D is possibly TRBD1 (6 bases). The CDR3 extends over 14 amino acids. Deletions cut 4 bases from V and 6 bases from J, with 16 bases between. Germline V gene sequence: CDR1 SQVTM, CDR2 ANQGSEA. This CDR3 reads CSVAVGQTTNIQYF. The CDR3 DNA follows: TGCAGCGTTGCAGTCGGACAGACTACAAACATTCAGTACTTC. Full variable domain (missing parts from reference TRBV29-1 and TRBJ2-4): SAVISQKPSRDICQRGTSLTIQCQVDSQVTMMFWYRQQPGQSLTLIATANQGSEATYESGFVIDKFPISRPNLTFSTLTVSNMSPEDSSIYLCSVAVGQTTNIQYFGAGTRLSVL.

Only a few counts were recorded for this clonotype. The chain joins TRBV7-2 to TRBJ2-4; no definite D call. The germline V and J ends were trimmed by 5 bases and 0 bases, with 14 bases remaining between them. This CDR3 spans 16 amino acids. The germline V gene encodes CDR1 SGHTA and CDR2 FQGNSA. CDR3 in amino acids: CASSITPQIAKNIQYF. CDR3 bases: TGTGCCAGCAGCATCACCCCGCAGATAGCCAAAAACATTCAGTACTTC.

DNA for the CDR3: TGTGCCAGCAGCGACTGGACCGGCCGGACAGATACGCAGTATTTT. Protein sequence: CASSDWTGRTDTQYF. The J gene is TRBJ2-3, the V gene TRBV7-2; D is ambiguous. CDR1 and CDR2 from the germline V gene are SGHTA and FQGNSA. Trimming left V 5 bases short and J 3 bases short, with 15 bases between. This CDR3 region has 15 residues.